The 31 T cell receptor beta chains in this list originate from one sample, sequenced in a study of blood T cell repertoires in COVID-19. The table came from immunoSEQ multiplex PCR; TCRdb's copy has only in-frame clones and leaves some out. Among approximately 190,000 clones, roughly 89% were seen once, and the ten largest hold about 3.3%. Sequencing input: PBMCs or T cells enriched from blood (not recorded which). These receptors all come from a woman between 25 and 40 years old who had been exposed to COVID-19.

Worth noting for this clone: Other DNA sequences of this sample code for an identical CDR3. The CDR3 DNA follows: TGTGCCAGCAGTTCTCAGGGGCCCCACACTGAAGCTTTCTTT. It yields the protein CASSSQGPHTEAFF. J is TRBJ1-1 and V is TRBV6-2 or TRBV6-3; a weak D match, TRBD1 (6 bases). Trimming pared 4 bases from V and 3 bases from J, leaving 12 bases between. The germline CDR1 and CDR2 sequences are MNHEY and SVGEGT. This CDR3 comprises 14 residues.

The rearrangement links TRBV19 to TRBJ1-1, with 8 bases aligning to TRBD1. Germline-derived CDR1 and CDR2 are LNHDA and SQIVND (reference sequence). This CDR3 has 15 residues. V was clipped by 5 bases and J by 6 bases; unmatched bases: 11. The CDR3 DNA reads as TGTGCCAGTAGTTTGGGGACAGGCGGTAACGCTGAAGCTTTCTTT. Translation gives CASSLGTGGNAEAFF.

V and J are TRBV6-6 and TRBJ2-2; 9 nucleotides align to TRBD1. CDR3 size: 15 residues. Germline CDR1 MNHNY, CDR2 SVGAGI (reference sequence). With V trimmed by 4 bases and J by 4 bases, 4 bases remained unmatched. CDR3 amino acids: CASSSGQGFTGELFF. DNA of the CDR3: TGTGCCAGCAGTTCGGGACAGGGTTTCACCGGGGAGCTGTTTTTT.

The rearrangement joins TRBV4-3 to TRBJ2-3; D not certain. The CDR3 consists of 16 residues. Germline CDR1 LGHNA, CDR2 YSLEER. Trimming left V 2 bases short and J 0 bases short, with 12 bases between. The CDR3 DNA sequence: TGCGCCAGCAGCCAAAGGTGGAGTGGTAGCACAGATACGCAGTATTTT. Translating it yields CASSQRWSGSTDTQYF.

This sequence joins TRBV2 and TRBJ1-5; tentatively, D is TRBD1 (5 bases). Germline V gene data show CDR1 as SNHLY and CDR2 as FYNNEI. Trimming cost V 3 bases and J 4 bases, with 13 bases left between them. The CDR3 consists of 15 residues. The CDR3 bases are TGTGCCAGCAGTGAGGTCGACAGTTTGAATCAGCCCCAGCATTTT. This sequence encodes CASSEVDSLNQPQHF.

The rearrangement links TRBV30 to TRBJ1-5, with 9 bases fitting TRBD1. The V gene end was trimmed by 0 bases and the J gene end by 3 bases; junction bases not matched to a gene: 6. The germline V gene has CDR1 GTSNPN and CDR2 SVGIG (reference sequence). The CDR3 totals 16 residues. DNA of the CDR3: TGTGCCTGGAGTGTCAGAACAGGGGGCAACAATCAGCCCCAGCATTTT. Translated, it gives CAWSVRTGGNNQPQHF.

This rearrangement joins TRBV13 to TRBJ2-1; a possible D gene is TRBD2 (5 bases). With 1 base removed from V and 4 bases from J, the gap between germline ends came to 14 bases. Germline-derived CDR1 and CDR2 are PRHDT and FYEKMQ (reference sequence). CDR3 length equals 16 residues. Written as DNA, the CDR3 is TGTGCCAGCAGCTTAGATCTACGGGGTCCTTACAATGAGCAGTTCTTC. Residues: CASSLDLRGPYNEQFF.

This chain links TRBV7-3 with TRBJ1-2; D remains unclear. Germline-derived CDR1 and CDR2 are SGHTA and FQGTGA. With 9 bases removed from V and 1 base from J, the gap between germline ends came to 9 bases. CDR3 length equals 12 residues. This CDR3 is CASSLDNYGYTF. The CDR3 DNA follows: TGTGCCAGTTCTCTAGATAACTATGGCTACACCTTC.

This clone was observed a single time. CDR3 protein: CASSNRVSYGYTF. CDR3 DNA sequence: TGTGCCAGCAGTAACAGGGTTAGCTATGGCTACACCTTC. The chain joins TRBV2 to TRBJ1-2; D possibly corresponds to TRBD1 (6 bases). V lost 5 bases to trimming and J lost 4 bases, with 11 bases between them. CDR1 and CDR2 from the germline V gene are SNHLY and FYNNEI. This CDR3 region has 13 residues.

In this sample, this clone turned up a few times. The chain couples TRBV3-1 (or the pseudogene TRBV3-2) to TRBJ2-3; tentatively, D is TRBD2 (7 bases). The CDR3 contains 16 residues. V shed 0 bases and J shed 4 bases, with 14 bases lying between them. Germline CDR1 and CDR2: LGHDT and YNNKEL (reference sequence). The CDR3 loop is CASSQEVGGLPDTQYF. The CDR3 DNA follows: TGTGCCAGCAGCCAAGAAGTGGGGGGGCTTCCAGATACGCAGTATTTT.

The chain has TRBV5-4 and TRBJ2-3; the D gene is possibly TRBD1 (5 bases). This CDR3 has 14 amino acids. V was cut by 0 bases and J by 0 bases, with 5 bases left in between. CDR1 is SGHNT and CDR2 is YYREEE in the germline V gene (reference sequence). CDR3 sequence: CASSLGGSTDTQYF. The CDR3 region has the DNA TGTGCCAGCAGCTTGGGGGGCAGCACAGATACGCAGTATTTT. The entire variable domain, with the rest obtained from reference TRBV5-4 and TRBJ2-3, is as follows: ETGVTQSPTHLIKTRGQQVTLRCSSQSGHNTVSWYQQALGQGPQFIFQYYREEENGRGNFPPRFSGLQFPNYSSELNVNALELDDSALYLCASSLGGSTDTQYFGPGTRLTVL.

The CDR3 reads CARSLGTGGPNTEAFF. CDR3 nucleotide sequence: TGTGCCAGAAGCTTGGGGACAGGGGGCCCGAACACTGAAGCTTTCTTT. The chain links TRBV5-3 to TRBJ1-1; 11 bases match TRBD1. TRBV5-3 is flagged as an ORF with uncertain function. V was pared by 0 bases and J by 1 base, with 2 bases of the junction left unmatched. The CDR3 length is 16 residues.

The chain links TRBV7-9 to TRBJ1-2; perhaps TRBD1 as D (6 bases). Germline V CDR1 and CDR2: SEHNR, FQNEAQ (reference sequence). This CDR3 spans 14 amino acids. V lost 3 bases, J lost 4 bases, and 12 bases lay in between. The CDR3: CASSFRQDGYGYTF. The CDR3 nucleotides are TGTGCCAGCAGCTTCCGACAGGACGGCTATGGCTACACCTTC.

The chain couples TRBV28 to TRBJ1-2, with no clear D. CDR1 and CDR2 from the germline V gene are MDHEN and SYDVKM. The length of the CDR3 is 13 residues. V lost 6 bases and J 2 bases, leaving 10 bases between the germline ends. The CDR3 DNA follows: TGTGCCAGCAGCAATACAGAAAACTATGGCTACACCTTC. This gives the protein CASSNTENYGYTF.

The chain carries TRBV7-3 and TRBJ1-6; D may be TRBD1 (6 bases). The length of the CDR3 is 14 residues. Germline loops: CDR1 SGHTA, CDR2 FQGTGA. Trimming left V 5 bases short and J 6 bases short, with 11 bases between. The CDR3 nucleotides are TGTGCCAGCAGCCTACAGGGAGTTAATTCACCCCTCCACTTT. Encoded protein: CASSLQGVNSPLHF.

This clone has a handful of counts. In DNA, the CDR3 is TGTGCCAGTAGTACTCCTCGGGTTACCACCGGGGAGCTGTTTTTT. Amino acids: CASSTPRVTTGELFF. The chain couples TRBV19 to TRBJ2-2; D gene uncertain. V was cut by 4 bases and J by 4 bases, with 13 bases left in between. Looked up from germline, CDR1 is LNHDA and CDR2 is SQIVND (reference sequence). CDR3 length equals 15 residues.

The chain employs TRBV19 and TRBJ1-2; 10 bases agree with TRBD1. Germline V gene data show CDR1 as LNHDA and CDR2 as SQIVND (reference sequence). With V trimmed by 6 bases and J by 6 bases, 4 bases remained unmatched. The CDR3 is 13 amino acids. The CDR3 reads CASRGTGVDGYTF. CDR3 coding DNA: TGTGCCAGTAGGGGGACAGGGGTGGATGGCTACACCTTC.

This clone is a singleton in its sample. CDR3 nucleotide sequence: TGTGCCAGAAAGACAGGCGAGGGCGAGCAGTACTTC. Translating it yields CARKTGEGEQYF. The chain combines TRBV2 with TRBJ2-7; tentatively, D is TRBD1 (6 bases). With 9 bases removed from V and 6 bases from J, the gap between germline ends came to 15 bases. The CDR3 contains 12 residues. Germline CDR1 and CDR2: SNHLY and FYNNEI.

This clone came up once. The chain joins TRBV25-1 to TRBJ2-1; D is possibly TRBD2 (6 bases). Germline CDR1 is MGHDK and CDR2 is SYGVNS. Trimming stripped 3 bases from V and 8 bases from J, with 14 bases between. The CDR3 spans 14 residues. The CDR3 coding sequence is TGTGCCAGCAGTGATCCAACTAGCTCCTATGAGCAGTTCTTC. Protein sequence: CASSDPTSSYEQFF.

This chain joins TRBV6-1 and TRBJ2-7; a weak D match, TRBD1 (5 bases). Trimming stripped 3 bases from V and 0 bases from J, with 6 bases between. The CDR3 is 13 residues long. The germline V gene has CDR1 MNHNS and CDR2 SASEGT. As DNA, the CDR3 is TGTGCCAGCAGTGAGGACATCTCCTACGAGCAGTACTTC. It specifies CASSEDISYEQYF.

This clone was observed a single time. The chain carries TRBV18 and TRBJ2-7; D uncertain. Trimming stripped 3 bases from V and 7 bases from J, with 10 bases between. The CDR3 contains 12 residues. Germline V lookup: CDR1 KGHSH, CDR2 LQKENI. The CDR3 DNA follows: TGTGCCAGCTCACCGTTGACTGAAGAGCAGTACTTC. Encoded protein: CASSPLTEEQYF.

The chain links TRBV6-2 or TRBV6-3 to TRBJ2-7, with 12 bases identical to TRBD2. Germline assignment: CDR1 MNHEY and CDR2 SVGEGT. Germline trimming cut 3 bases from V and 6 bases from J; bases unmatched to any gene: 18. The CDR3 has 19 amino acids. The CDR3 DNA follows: TGTGCCAGCAGTTATTCTCGACTAGCGGGGGTTCATTTTCTTCGCGAGCAGTACTTC. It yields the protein CASSYSRLAGVHFLREQYF.

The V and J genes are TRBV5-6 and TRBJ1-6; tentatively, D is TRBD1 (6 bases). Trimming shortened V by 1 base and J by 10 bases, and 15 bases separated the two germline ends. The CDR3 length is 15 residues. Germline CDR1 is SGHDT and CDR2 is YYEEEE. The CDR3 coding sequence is TGTGCCAGCAGCTTGCGTCGGACCCAGGGGTCACCCCTCCACTTT. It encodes CASSLRRTQGSPLHF.

The CDR3, as DNA: TGTGCCAGTAGTATCTTTGGGGGCGCGGTCACTGAAGCTTTCTTT. Encoded protein: CASSIFGGAVTEAFF. This chain joins TRBV19 and TRBJ1-1; a weak D match, TRBD1 (6 bases). V dropped 3 bases and J dropped 4 bases, with 15 bases sitting between them. In germline, CDR1 is LNHDA, CDR2 SQIVND (reference sequence). The CDR3 contains 15 residues.

CDR3 bases: TGTGCCAGCAGTCCGATAGCGGGGGGAAAAGAGACCCAGTACTTC. It yields the protein CASSPIAGGKETQYF. The V and J genes are TRBV6-6 and TRBJ2-5; TRBD2 aligns across 10 bases. The trim removed 5 bases at V and 3 bases at J, leaving 6 bases unmatched. Germline loops: CDR1 MNHNY, CDR2 SVGAGI (reference sequence). The length of the CDR3 is 15 residues.

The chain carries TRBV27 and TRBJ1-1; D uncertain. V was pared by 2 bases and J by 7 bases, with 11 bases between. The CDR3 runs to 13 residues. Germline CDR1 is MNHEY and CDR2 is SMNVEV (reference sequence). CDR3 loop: CASSLGVRDEAFF. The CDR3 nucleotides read TGTGCCAGCAGTTTAGGAGTTAGAGATGAAGCTTTCTTT.

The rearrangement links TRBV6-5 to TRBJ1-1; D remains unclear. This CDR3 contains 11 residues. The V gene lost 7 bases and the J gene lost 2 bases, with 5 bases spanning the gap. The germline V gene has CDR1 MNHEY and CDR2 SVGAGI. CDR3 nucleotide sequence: TGTGCCAGCACCTTTAACACTGAAGCTTTCTTT. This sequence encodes CASTFNTEAFF.

The CDR3 spells CASSIISNRTEAFF. For the CDR3, the DNA is TGTGCCAGTAGTATAATTTCTAACAGAACTGAAGCTTTCTTT. This chain connects TRBV19 to TRBJ1-1; no reliable D call. Germline V CDR1 and CDR2: LNHDA, SQIVND (reference sequence). This CDR3 has 14 amino acids. V shed 2 bases and J shed 5 bases, with 12 bases lying between them. The full variable domain, with the rest looked up from reference TRBV19 and TRBJ1-1, is DGGITQSPKYLFRKEGQNVTLSCEQNLNHDAMYWYRQDPGQGLRLIYYSQIVNDFQKGDIAEGYSVSREKKESFPLTVTSAQKNPTAFYLCASSIISNRTEAFFGQGTRLTVV.

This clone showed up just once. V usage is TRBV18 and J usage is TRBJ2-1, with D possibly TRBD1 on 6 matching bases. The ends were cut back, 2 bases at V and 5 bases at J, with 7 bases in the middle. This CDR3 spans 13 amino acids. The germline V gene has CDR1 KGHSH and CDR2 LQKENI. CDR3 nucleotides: TGTGCCAGCTCACCAGACAGGCACAATGAGCAGTTCTTC. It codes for CASSPDRHNEQFF. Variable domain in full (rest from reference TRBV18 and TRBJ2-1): NAGVMQNPRHLVRRRGQEARLRCSPMKGHSHVYWYRQLPEEGLKFMVYLQKENIIDESGMPKERFSAEFPKEGPSILRIQQVVRGDSAAYFCASSPDRHNEQFFGPGTRLTVL.

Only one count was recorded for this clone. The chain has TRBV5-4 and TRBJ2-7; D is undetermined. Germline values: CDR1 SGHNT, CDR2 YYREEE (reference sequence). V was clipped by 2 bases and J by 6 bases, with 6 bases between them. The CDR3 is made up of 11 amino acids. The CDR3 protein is CASSFNSEQYF. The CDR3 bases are TGTGCCAGCAGCTTCAATTCCGAGCAGTACTTC.

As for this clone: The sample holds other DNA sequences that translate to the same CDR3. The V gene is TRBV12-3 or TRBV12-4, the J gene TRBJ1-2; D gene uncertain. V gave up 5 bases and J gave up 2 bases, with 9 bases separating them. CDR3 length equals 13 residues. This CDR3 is CASSSTENYGYTF. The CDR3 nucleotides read TGTGCCAGCAGTAGTACAGAGAACTATGGCTACACCTTC.